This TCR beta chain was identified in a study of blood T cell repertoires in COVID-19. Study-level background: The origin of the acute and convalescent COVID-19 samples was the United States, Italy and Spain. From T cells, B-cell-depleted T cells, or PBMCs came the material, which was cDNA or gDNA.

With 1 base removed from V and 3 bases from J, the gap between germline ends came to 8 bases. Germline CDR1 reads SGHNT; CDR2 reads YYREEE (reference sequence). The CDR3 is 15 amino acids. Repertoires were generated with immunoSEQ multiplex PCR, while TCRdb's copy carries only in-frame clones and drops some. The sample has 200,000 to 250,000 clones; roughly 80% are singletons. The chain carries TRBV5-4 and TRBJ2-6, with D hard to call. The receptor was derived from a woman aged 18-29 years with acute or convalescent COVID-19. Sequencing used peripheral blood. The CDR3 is CASSLSNYGANVLTF. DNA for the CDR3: TGTGCCAGCAGCTTGTCTAACTATGGGGCCAACGTCCTGACTTTC. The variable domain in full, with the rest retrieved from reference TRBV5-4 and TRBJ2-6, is ETGVTQSPTHLIKTRGQQVTLRCSSQSGHNTVSWYQQALGQGPQFIFQYYREEENGRGNFPPRFSGLQFPNYSSELNVNALELDDSALYLCASSLSNYGANVLTFGAGSRLTVL.